Listed here are 4 T cell receptor beta chains from one sample, sequenced in a study of T cell responses to AZD1222 COVID-19 vaccine. The method was immunoSEQ multiplex PCR; TCRdb's version includes in-frame clones alone and lacks a portion of them. The table includes around 140,000 clones, 88% detected once. Material: peripheral blood, obtained 28 days after the second dose of the MenACWY control vaccine. The receptors come from an adult who received the MenACWY meningococcal vaccine as a control.

This clone was counted only a few times. The chain joins TRBV5-1 to TRBJ1-5; no reliable D call. Germline-derived CDR1 and CDR2 are SGHRS and YFSETQ. The CDR3 runs to 14 residues. V gave up 0 bases and J gave up 4 bases, with 8 bases separating them. CDR3 DNA: TGCGCCAGCAGCTTGGGGGTTGGGAATCAGCCCCAGCATTTT. Its translation: CASSLGVGNQPQHF.

The DNA of the CDR3 is TGCGCCAGCAGCCACCACAGGGTTTCAGCTAATGAAAAACTGTTTTTT. This translates into CASSHHRVSANEKLFF. V gene TRBV4-3 combines with J gene TRBJ1-4, with D tentatively TRBD1 (6 bases). The CDR3 covers 16 residues. The V gene's germline CDR1 is LGHNA and CDR2 YSLEER. V was cut by 3 bases and J by 3 bases, with 14 bases left in between.

The chain employs TRBV29-1 and TRBJ2-7; 8 bases line up with TRBD1. Germline assignment: CDR1 SQVTM and CDR2 ANQGSEA. J was trimmed by 0 bases and V by 4 bases; bases with no gene match: 5. This CDR3 region has 14 residues. The CDR3, as DNA: TGCAGCGTTGCCCCGGGACAGGACTCCTACGAGCAGTACTTC. As protein: CSVAPGQDSYEQYF.

J is TRBJ1-4 and V is TRBV9; possible D gene TRBD1, 5 bases. The ends were cut back, 7 bases at V and 7 bases at J, with 17 bases in the middle. CDR1 is SGDLS and CDR2 is YYNGEE in the germline V gene. The CDR3 contains 14 residues. CDR3 region: CASERGPGGEKLFF. CDR3 sequence (DNA): TGTGCCAGCGAACGAGGACCTGGGGGTGAAAAACTGTTTTTT. Variable domain in full (rest from reference TRBV9 and TRBJ1-4): DSGVTQTPKHLITATGQRVTLRCSPRSGDLSVYWYQQSLDQGLQFLIQYYNGEERAKGNILERFSAQQFPDLHSELNLSSLELGDSALYFCASERGPGGEKLFFGSGTQLSVL.